The clone carrying this T cell receptor (beta chain) was detected only a few times. The antigen remains undetermined. These data originate in a study of T-cell reconstitution after alpha-beta-depleted transplantation in children. Study-level findings and limits: The main origin of T-cell counts and diversity one year after transplant was newly produced T cells. It was reported that alpha-beta T cells came from several hundred expanded graft clones (about two months after transplant).

Germline loops: CDR1 SGHAT, CDR2 FQNNGV. Germline trimming cut 5 bases from V and 3 bases from J; bases unmatched to any gene: 8. The length of the CDR3 is 15 residues. TCRbeta library preparation incorporated unique molecular identifiers. TCRdb passed the PCR reads through MiXCR, listing each CDR3 protein once. The sample includes just over 950,000 distinct CDR3 sequences, about 30% of them seen just once. The starting material was PBMCs, mostly from graft donor cells, obtained 360 days after TCRalphabeta/CD19-depleted stem cell transplant. The chain recombines TRBV11-2 with TRBJ2-5, with TRBD1 matching over 8 bases. This clonotype was obtained from a boy in the first two years of life who had a stem cell transplant for SCID, so the T cells may come from the graft donor. The CDR3 is CASSPFGQGKETQYF. CDR3 sequence (DNA): TGTGCCAGCAGCCCCTTCGGACAGGGAAAAGAGACCCAGTACTTC.